This T cell receptor beta chain was profiled in a study of Graves' ophthalmopathy and Graves' hyperthyroidism. TCR beta CDR3 regions were amplified from RNA transcripts. HTBI-primed first-round RT-PCR preceded second-round multiplex PCR. TCRdb processed the multiplex PCR reads anew with MiXCR; each CDR3 protein has one entry. The data show 740,000 or so distinct CDR3 sequences, around 40% seen once. Trimming took off 3 bases at V and 2 bases at J, with 14 bases between the two ends. Germline V gives CDR1 LGHDT, CDR2 YNNKEL (reference sequence). This CDR3 is built from 16 residues. Material: peripheral blood. This chain links TRBV3-1 with TRBJ1-5; D is possibly TRBD1 (5 bases). The TCR was taken from an adult man with Graves' ophthalmopathy. Here the CDR3 DNA reads TGTGCCAGCAGCCAGATGGGACTTTTGGGCAATCAGCCCCAGCATTTT. Its protein is CASSQMGLLGNQPQHF.